Listed below are T cell receptor beta chains from one sample, sequenced in a study of blood T cell repertoires in COVID-19. The protocol was immunoSEQ multiplex PCR, while the TCRdb copy is restricted to in-frame clones and leaves out a portion. The sample shows more than 200,000 clones, about four fifths of them seen only once. The sequenced sample was peripheral blood. The source of these receptors is a man older than 75 with acute or convalescent COVID-19. Both conserved end residues are part of each CDR3.

J gene: TRBJ1-5; V gene: TRBV19; CDR3 protein: CASRLGGRRLYSNQPQHF
J gene: TRBJ2-5; V gene: TRBV2; CDR3 protein: CASTLYRAETQYF
J gene: TRBJ2-7; V gene: TRBV7-8; CDR3 protein: CASSSATDRYEQYF
J gene: TRBJ1-1; V gene: TRBV5-4; CDR3 protein: CASSLPTGGNTEAFF
J gene: TRBJ1-2; V gene: TRBV2; CDR3 protein: CASSDTAYYGYTF
J gene: TRBJ2-4; V gene: TRBV9; CDR3 protein: CASSSTGGQAKNIQYF
J gene: TRBJ1-2; V gene: TRBV5-8; CDR3 protein: CASSLGGRTSGGYTF
J gene: TRBJ2-2; V gene: TRBV7-9; CDR3 protein: CASSPTGRDKGTGELFF
J gene: TRBJ1-5; V gene: TRBV18; CDR3 protein: CASSPETGGGNQPQHF
J gene: TRBJ2-7; V gene: TRBV6-6; CDR3 protein: CASSPRQGGYEQYF
J gene: TRBJ2-5; V gene: TRBV6-2/TRBV6-3; CDR3 protein: CASSYSLQGPGTQYF
J gene: TRBJ2-1; V gene: TRBV27; CDR3 protein: CASSFDRGISYNEQFF
J gene: TRBJ2-7; V gene: TRBV5-1; CDR3 protein: CASSPLAGGFRPYEQYF
J gene: TRBJ1-2; V gene: TRBV2; CDR3 protein: CASSDAGTGWGYTF
J gene: TRBJ2-2; V gene: TRBV5-1; CDR3 protein: CASSSLAGGNTGELFF
J gene: TRBJ2-5; V gene: TRBV5-8; CDR3 protein: CASSLALDSLGKETQYF
J gene: TRBJ1-1; V gene: TRBV19; CDR3 protein: CASSRQGGEAFF
J gene: TRBJ2-5; V gene: TRBV21-1; CDR3 protein: CASCLAGGPQETQYF
J gene: TRBJ2-7; V gene: TRBV10-3; CDR3 protein: CAISEYNEQYF
J gene: TRBJ1-4; V gene: TRBV4-2; CDR3 protein: CASSQDLSRVTATNEKLFF
J gene: TRBJ2-3; V gene: TRBV11-3; CDR3 protein: CASSRDRLLGDTQYF
J gene: TRBJ1-3; V gene: TRBV24-1; CDR3 protein: CATSDPGSSGNTIYF
J gene: TRBJ2-1; V gene: TRBV11-3; CDR3 protein: CASSLETSRDEQFF
J gene: TRBJ2-7; V gene: TRBV7-9; CDR3 protein: CASRHQGTYEQYF
J gene: TRBJ1-1; V gene: TRBV6-5; CDR3 protein: CATKTMGQGATEAFF
J gene: TRBJ2-3; V gene: TRBV5-1; CDR3 protein: CASSPGTLHTDTQYF
J gene: TRBJ2-7; V gene: TRBV18; CDR3 protein: CASSPLQGADWYEQYF
J gene: TRBJ1-4; V gene: TRBV3-1/TRBV3-2; CDR3 protein: CASRTTGLTNEKLFF
J gene: TRBJ1-2; V gene: TRBV5-6; CDR3 protein: CASSWGGRLDYGYTF
J gene: TRBJ1-2; V gene: TRBV6-5; CDR3 protein: CASSYSRGGYTF
J gene: TRBJ1-2; V gene: TRBV19; CDR3 protein: CASRGGDRTNYGYTF
J gene: TRBJ1-2; V gene: TRBV28; CDR3 protein: CASSSPGTGGFNYGYTF
J gene: TRBJ1-1; V gene: TRBV4-1; CDR3 protein: CASSQLQGAGTEAFF
J gene: TRBJ1-3; V gene: TRBV6-6; CDR3 protein: CASSPLSGVSGNTIYF
J gene: TRBJ2-7; V gene: TRBV30; CDR3 protein: CAWSFRTAYEQYF
J gene: TRBJ1-5; V gene: TRBV19; CDR3 protein: CASSGPGTGVPLNQPQHF
J gene: TRBJ1-2; V gene: TRBV6-1; CDR3 protein: CASSERGRIGYTF
J gene: TRBJ2-2; V gene: TRBV5-1; CDR3 protein: CASSYPDRMVNTGELFF
J gene: TRBJ1-3; V gene: TRBV30; CDR3 protein: CAWSPGLIPGNTIYF
J gene: TRBJ1-5; V gene: TRBV5-5; CDR3 protein: CASSWQGDSNQPQHF
J gene: TRBJ2-7; V gene: TRBV5-1; CDR3 protein: CASSLGLAGVDEQYF
J gene: TRBJ1-1; V gene: TRBV7-7; CDR3 protein: CASSLGAGGTEAFF
J gene: TRBJ2-2; V gene: TRBV18; CDR3 protein: CASSLGNSNTGELFF
J gene: TRBJ2-3; V gene: TRBV10-3; CDR3 protein: CAISEQGSGVSTDTQYF
J gene: TRBJ1-4; V gene: TRBV6-5; CDR3 protein: CASRTGQANEKLFF
J gene: TRBJ2-7; V gene: TRBV2; CDR3 protein: CASSYRPYEQYF
J gene: TRBJ2-3; V gene: TRBV7-2; CDR3 protein: CASSPQRQGSDTQYF
J gene: TRBJ1-1; V gene: TRBV7-9; CDR3 protein: CASSLAEGTEAFF